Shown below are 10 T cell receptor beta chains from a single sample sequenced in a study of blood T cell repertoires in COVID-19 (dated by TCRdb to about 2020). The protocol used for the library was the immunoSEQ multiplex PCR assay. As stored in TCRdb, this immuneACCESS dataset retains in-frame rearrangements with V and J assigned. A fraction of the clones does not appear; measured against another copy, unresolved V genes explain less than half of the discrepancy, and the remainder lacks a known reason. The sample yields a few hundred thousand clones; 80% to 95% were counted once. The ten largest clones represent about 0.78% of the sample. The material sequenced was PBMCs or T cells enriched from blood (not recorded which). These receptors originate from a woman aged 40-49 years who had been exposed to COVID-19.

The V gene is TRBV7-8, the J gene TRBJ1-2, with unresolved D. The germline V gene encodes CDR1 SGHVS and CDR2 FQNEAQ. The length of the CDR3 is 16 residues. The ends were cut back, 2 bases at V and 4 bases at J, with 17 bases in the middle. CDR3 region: CASSLNKGGGLYGYTF. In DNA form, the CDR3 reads TGTGCCAGCAGCTTAAATAAAGGAGGCGGCCTCTATGGCTACACCTTC.

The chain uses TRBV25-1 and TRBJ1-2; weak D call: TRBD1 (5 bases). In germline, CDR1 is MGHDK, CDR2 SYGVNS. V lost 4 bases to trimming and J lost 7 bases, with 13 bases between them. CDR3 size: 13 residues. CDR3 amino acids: CASSGQGGIGYTF. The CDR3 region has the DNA TGTGCCAGCAGTGGCCAGGGTGGGATTGGCTACACCTTC.

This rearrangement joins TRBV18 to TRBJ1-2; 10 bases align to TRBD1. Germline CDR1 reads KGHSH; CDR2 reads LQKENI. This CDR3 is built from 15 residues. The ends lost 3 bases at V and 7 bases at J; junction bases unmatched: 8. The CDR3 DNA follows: TGTGCCAGCTCACCTGCCAGGGACAGGGGATCTGGCTACACCTTC. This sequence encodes CASSPARDRGSGYTF.

CDR3 in DNA: TGCAGCGTAACTAGCGGTTCCTACGAGCAGTACTTC. This encodes CSVTSGSYEQYF. The J gene is TRBJ2-7, the V gene TRBV29-1, with 8 bases lining up with TRBD2. V shed 6 bases, J shed 1 base, and the junction held 2 bases outside the gene matches. CDR3 length: 12 amino acids. The V gene's germline CDR1 is SQVTM and CDR2 ANQGSEA.

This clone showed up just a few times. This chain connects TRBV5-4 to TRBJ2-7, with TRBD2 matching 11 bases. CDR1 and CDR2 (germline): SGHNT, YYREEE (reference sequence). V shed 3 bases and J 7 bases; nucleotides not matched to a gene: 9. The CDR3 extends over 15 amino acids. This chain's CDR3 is CASSYPGLAVEEQYF. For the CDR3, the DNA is TGTGCCAGCAGCTATCCGGGACTAGCGGTAGAAGAGCAGTACTTC.

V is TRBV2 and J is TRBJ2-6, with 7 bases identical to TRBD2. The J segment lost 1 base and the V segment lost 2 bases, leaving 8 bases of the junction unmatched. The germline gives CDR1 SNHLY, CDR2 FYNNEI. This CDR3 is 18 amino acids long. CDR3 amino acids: CASSERTGGGSGANVLTF. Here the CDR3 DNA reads TGTGCCAGCAGTGAAAGAACGGGGGGTGGGTCTGGGGCCAACGTCCTGACTTTC.

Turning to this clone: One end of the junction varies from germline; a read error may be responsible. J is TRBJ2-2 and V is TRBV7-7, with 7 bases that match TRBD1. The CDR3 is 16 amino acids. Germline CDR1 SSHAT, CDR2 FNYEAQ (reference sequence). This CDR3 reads CASSPEGQINTGELFF. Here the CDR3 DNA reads TGTGCTAGCAGCCCAGAGGGACAGATAAACACCGGGGAGCTGTTTTTT.

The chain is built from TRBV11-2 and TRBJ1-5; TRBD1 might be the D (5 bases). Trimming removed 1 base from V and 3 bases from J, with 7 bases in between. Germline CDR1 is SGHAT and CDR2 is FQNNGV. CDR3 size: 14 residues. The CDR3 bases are TGTGCCAGCAGCTTAGGACAGAACAATCAGCCCCAGCATTTT. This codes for CASSLGQNNQPQHF.

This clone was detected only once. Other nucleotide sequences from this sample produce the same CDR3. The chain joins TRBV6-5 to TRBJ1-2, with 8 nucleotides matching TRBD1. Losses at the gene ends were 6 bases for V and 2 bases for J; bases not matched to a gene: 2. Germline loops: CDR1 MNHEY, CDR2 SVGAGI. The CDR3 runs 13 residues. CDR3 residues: CASSRQGNYGYTF. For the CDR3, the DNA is TGTGCCAGCAGCCGACAGGGGAACTATGGCTACACCTTC.

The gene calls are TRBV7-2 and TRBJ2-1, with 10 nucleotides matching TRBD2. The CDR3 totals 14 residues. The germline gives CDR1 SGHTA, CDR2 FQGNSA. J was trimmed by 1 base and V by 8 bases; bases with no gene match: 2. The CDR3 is CASGSGRSYNEQFF. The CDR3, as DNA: TGTGCCAGCGGTAGCGGGAGGTCCTACAATGAGCAGTTCTTC.